A single sample gave rise to the 9 T cell receptor beta chains below, sequenced in a study of cytomegalovirus exposure and HLA in healthy donors. PCR primers comprised 60 Vbeta and 13 Jbeta primers. TCRdb's table, derived via immunoSEQ multiplex PCR, lists solely in-frame clones and lacks some. This table has around 100,000 clones, roughly 83% appearing once. Sequenced material: PBMCs. These TCRs come from a female donor in good health and CMV-seropositive.

This clone was observed a few times. V and J are TRBV11-2 and TRBJ2-7, with 8 bases identical to TRBD2. The CDR3 contains 15 residues. Germline V gene sequence: CDR1 SGHAT, CDR2 FQNNGV. Trimming at V came to 5 bases and at J to 2 bases, leaving 8 bases not matched to a gene. The CDR3 DNA follows: TGTGCCAGCAGCAGACCGGGACTAGACCCCTACGAGCAGTACTTC. It translates to CASSRPGLDPYEQYF. Variable domain in full (rest from reference TRBV11-2 and TRBJ2-7): EAGVAQSPRYKIIEKRQSVAFWCNPISGHATLYWYQQILGQGPKLLIQFQNNGVVDDSQLPKDRFSAERLKGVDSTLKIQPAKLEDSAVYLCASSRPGLDPYEQYFGPGTRLTVT.

The rearrangement joins TRBV18 to TRBJ1-5; D gene uncertain. Germline V gene sequence: CDR1 KGHSH, CDR2 LQKENI. The V end lost 3 bases, the J end lost 9 bases, and 12 bases lay between the germline ends. CDR3 length equals 13 residues. The CDR3 sequence: CASSPSSDPPQHF. The CDR3 nucleotides read TGTGCCAGCTCACCGAGTTCCGATCCGCCCCAGCATTTT.

This clone was observed a few times. The junction and the germline gene differ at one end; a read error may be behind it. The chain couples TRBV5-6 to TRBJ2-4; 8 positions match TRBD2. The length of the CDR3 is 16 residues. Germline V gene lookup returns CDR1 SGHDT and CDR2 YYEEEE. CDR3 amino acids: CASSLQSGLAKNSQYF. Here the CDR3 DNA reads TGTGCCAGCAGCTTGCAGAGCGGACTAGCCAAAAACAGTCAGTACTTC.

This clone appeared once. The rearrangement joins TRBV30 to TRBJ2-7; 9 nucleotides line up with TRBD1. Germline CDR1 GTSNPN, CDR2 SVGIG (reference sequence). CDR3 length: 12 residues. J gave up 6 bases and V 7 bases, and 7 bases lay outside the gene matches. The CDR3, as DNA: TGTGCCTCCCCGGGACAGGGAGCCGAGCAGTACTTC. Translated, it gives CASPGQGAEQYF.

The chain links TRBV5-6 to TRBJ1-3; 10 nucleotides match TRBD1. Trimming at V came to 2 bases and at J to 7 bases, leaving 12 bases not matched to a gene. This CDR3 has 17 amino acids. Germline V lookup: CDR1 SGHDT, CDR2 YYEEEE. The DNA of the CDR3 is TGTGCCAGCAGCTTCCTAGACAGGGGGCTCATCAGGAACACCATATATTTT. This gives the protein CASSFLDRGLIRNTIYF.

The chain has TRBV27 and TRBJ1-5; TRBD1 is a possible D gene (6 bases). The CDR3 loop spans 14 amino acids. Germline lookup yields CDR1 MNHEY and CDR2 SMNVEV (reference sequence). The V end was cut by 5 bases, the J end by 6 bases, with 14 bases between. Written as DNA, the CDR3 is TGTGCCAGCAGTCATGACAGGAGTGGTCAGCCCCAGCATTTT. Protein sequence: CASSHDRSGQPQHF.

In regard to this clone: The junction departs from the called germline gene at one end, perhaps through a read error. CDR3 loop: CASSPGGNTLKNSQYF. The DNA for the CDR3 is TGTGCCAGCAGTCCCGGGGGGAACACCCTCAAAAACAGTCAGTACTTC. The genes are TRBV28 and TRBJ2-4; 7 bases are shared with TRBD2. CDR1 is MDHEN, CDR2 SYDVKM, per germline. This CDR3 comprises 16 residues.

V gene TRBV6-1 combines with J gene TRBJ2-7; TRBD1 is a possible D gene (7 bases). Germline-derived CDR1 and CDR2 are MNHNS and SASEGT. V was pared by 2 bases and J by 2 bases, with 13 bases between. The CDR3 is made up of 15 amino acids. The CDR3: CASSEWAGGPYEQYF. CDR3 sequence (DNA): TGTGCCAGCAGTGAATGGGCAGGGGGGCCCTACGAGCAGTACTTC.

The CDR3 DNA reads as TGTGCCAGCACCGGACAGCAAAGCAATCAGCCCCAGCATTTT. The encoded protein is CASTGQQSNQPQHF. This sequence joins TRBV2 and TRBJ1-5, with D perhaps matching TRBD1 (6 bases). The ends were cut back, 7 bases at V and 1 base at J, with 11 bases in the middle. The V gene's germline CDR1 is SNHLY and CDR2 FYNNEI. CDR3 length: 14 residues.